This T cell receptor (beta chain) came from a study of T cells in tuberculosis. Cells were sorted from thawed PBMC rested overnight and stained with GMM-loaded CD1B tetramer, viability dye and anti-CD3. The CD1B tetramers carried C32 glucose monomycolate purified from Rhodococcus equi. Comment on this clone: In the same sample, other DNA sequences code for this CDR3.

V lost 6 bases to trimming and J lost 1 base, with 5 bases between them. Germline-derived CDR1 and CDR2 are MNHEY and SVGAGI. The CDR3 is 12 residues long. Repertoires were generated with immunoSEQ multiplex PCR, while TCRdb's copy carries only in-frame clones and drops some. The data contain approximately 59,000 clones, roughly 87% of them singletons. The chain couples TRBV6-5 to TRBJ2-3, with D unclear. Sequenced: CD1b-GMM tetramer-negative cells sorted from PBMCs. This TCR was recovered from an adult woman with latent tuberculosis. The DNA for the CDR3 is TGTGCCAGCAGAAGAGGCACAGATACGCAGTATTTT. Encoded protein: CASRRGTDTQYF.